The T cell receptor beta chain described here comes from a study of Ad26.COV2.S vaccination and SARS-CoV-2 variants. Method: immunoSEQ multiplex PCR; TCRdb's copy keeps in-frame clones and lacks some. This table holds about 680,000 clones, roughly 90% found once. J gave up 6 bases and V 2 bases, and 7 bases lay outside the gene matches. The CDR3 is made up of 14 amino acids. Germline V gene lookup returns CDR1 SGHRS and CDR2 YFSETQ. Treatment reported: about 20 received Ad26.COV2.S at low or high dose, single or two shots; 5 received placebo; per-sample allocation not given. Sampling occurred on day 63 after the first vaccine or placebo injection.

The rearrangement joins TRBV5-1 to TRBJ2-7, with 8 bases fitting TRBD1. The sequencing here drew on peripheral blood, taken in a trial of Ad26.COV2.S vaccine versus placebo. This sequence was found in a person between 18 and 60 years old who received the Ad26.COV2.S COVID-19 vaccine or a placebo. CDR3 protein: CASSLGTGGLEQYF. CDR3 nucleotides: TGCGCCAGCAGCTTAGGGACAGGAGGCCTCGAGCAGTACTTC.